The source of this TCR beta chain is a study of blood T cells in healthy people across ages. Study-wide findings and caveats: The diversity estimates, figures obtained from one million T cells, were considered underestimates. Significant beta diversity loss was already apparent by age about 39, declining roughly linearly.

Note on this clonotype: Antigen specificity is unknown.

Sample-barcoded 5' priming and a J-beta primer mix drove a second PCR of 7 to 11 cycles. In TCRdb, the 5' RACE reads were re-called with MiXCR into one record per CDR3 protein. Here the sample spans hundreds of thousands of distinct CDR3 sequences, about 44% being singletons. The length of the CDR3 is 14 residues. The germline V and J ends were trimmed by 0 bases and 5 bases, with 8 bases remaining between them. The germline V gene encodes CDR1 MNHEY and CDR2 SVGAGI. This clonotype originated in a man younger than 45 in good health. Sequenced: blood. V gene TRBV6-5 combines with J gene TRBJ1-5, with TRBD1 as a possible D gene (5 bases). The CDR3 here is CASSYSGTDQPQHF. The CDR3 bases are TGTGCCAGCAGTTACTCAGGGACCGATCAGCCCCAGCATTTT.